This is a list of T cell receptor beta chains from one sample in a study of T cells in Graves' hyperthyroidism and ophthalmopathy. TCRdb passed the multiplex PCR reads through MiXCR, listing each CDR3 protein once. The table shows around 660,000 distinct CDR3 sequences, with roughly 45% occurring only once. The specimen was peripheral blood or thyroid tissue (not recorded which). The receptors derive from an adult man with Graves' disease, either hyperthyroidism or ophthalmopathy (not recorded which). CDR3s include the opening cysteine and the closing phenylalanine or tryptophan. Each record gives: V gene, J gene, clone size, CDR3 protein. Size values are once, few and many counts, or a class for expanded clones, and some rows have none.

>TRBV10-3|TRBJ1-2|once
CAISDGRTTRGYTF
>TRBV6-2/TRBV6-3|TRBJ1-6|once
CASINDRGSPLHF
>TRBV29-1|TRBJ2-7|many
CSVERSGNYEQYF
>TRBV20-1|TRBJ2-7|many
CSPRHSYEQYF
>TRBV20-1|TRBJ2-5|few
CSARIRQGAETQYF
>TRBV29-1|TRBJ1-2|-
CSVTPTGKMDGYTF
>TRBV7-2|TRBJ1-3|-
CASSWGNTIYF
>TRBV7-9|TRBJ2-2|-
CASSFGTGSTGELFF
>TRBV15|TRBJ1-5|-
CATSSARPQDQPQHF
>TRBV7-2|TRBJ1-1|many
CASSVIPTGESDTFF